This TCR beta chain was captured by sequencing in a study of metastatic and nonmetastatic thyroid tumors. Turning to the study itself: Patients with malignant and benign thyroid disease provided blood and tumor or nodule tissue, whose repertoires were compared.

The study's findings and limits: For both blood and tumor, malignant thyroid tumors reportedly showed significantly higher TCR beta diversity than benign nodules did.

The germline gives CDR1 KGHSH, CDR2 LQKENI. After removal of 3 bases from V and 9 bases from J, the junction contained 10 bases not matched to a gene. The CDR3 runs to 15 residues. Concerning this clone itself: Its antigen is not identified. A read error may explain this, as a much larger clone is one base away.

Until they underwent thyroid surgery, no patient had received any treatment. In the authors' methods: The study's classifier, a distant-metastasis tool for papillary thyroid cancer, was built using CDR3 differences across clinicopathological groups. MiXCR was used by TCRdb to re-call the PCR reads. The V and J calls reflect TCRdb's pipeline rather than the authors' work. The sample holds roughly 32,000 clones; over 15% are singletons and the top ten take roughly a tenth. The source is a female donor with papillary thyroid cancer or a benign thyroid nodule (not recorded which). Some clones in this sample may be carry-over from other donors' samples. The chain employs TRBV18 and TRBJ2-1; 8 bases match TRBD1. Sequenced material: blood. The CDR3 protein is CASSPWTGKRGEQFF. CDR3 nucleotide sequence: TGTGCCAGCTCACCCTGGACAGGGAAGAGAGGTGAGCAGTTCTTC.